Listed below are T cell receptor beta chains from one sample, sequenced in a study of molecular identifiers for immune sequencing clone quantification. TCRdb redid the calling of the PCR reads with MiXCR, one entry per CDR3 protein. The sample has around 6,000 distinct CDR3 sequences; roughly 15% are singletons. Sequenced: naive CD8+ T cells from blood, with Jurkat cell RNA spiked in. These receptors all come from a human donor in good health. Some libraries in this study had Jurkat cell RNA spiked in. CDR3s include the opening cysteine and the closing phenylalanine or tryptophan. Each record gives: clone size, D gene, CDR3 length, V gene, J gene, CDR3 protein, CDR3 DNA. The D gene is left open where the match is weak. The size entry is marked missing in some rows and otherwise reads once, few, many or a size class.

clone_size: medium-sized
d_call: -
cdr3_length: 15
v_call: TRBV7-9
j_call: TRBJ2-3
cdr3_aa: CASSLGVRSTDTQYF
cdr3_nt: TGTGCCAGCAGCTTAGGCGTCAGAAGCACAGATACGCAGTATTTT

clone_size: medium-sized
d_call: TRBD2
cdr3_length: 14
v_call: TRBV28
j_call: TRBJ2-3
cdr3_aa: CASSFRGVEVTQYF
cdr3_nt: TGTGCCAGCAGTTTCCGGGGGGTGGAGGTTACGCAGTATTTT

clone_size: few
d_call: TRBD2
cdr3_length: 16
v_call: TRBV12-3/TRBV12-4
j_call: TRBJ2-7
cdr3_aa: CASTLGTSGFPYEQYF
cdr3_nt: TGTGCCAGCACCCTGGGGACTAGCGGATTTCCCTACGAGCAGTACTTC

clone_size: medium-sized
d_call: -
cdr3_length: 14
v_call: TRBV7-2
j_call: TRBJ2-2
cdr3_aa: CASRPGSNTGELFF
cdr3_nt: TGTGCCAGCAGGCCGGGTTCCAACACCGGGGAGCTGTTTTTT

clone_size: medium-sized
d_call: TRBD2
cdr3_length: 18
v_call: TRBV6-6
j_call: TRBJ2-3
cdr3_aa: CASSYRRGGQGSTDTQYF
cdr3_nt: TGTGCCAGCAGTTACAGGCGGGGGGGCCAAGGGAGCACAGATACGCAGTATTTT

clone_size: medium-sized
d_call: -
cdr3_length: 15
v_call: TRBV14
j_call: TRBJ2-3
cdr3_aa: CASSQRREYTDTQYF
cdr3_nt: TGTGCCAGCAGCCAGAGACGGGAGTACACAGATACGCAGTATTTT

clone_size: few
d_call: -
cdr3_length: 14
v_call: TRBV12-3/TRBV12-4
j_call: TRBJ2-3
cdr3_aa: CASVMGGSLDTQYF
cdr3_nt: TGTGCCAGCGTTATGGGGGGCAGTTTAGATACGCAGTATTTT

clone_size: medium-sized
d_call: -
cdr3_length: 14
v_call: TRBV5-1
j_call: TRBJ1-1
cdr3_aa: CASGWGPMNTEAFF
cdr3_nt: TGCGCCAGCGGATGGGGACCGATGAACACTGAAGCTTTCTTT

clone_size: medium-sized
d_call: -
cdr3_length: 14
v_call: TRBV7-9
j_call: TRBJ2-7
cdr3_aa: CASSLTSIPYEQYF
cdr3_nt: TGTGCCAGCAGTCTGACTAGTATCCCCTACGAGCAGTACTTC

clone_size: medium-sized
d_call: TRBD1
cdr3_length: 15
v_call: TRBV4-1
j_call: TRBJ1-2
cdr3_aa: CASSPDRTGRYGYTF
cdr3_nt: TGCGCCAGCAGCCCTGATAGGACAGGGCGCTATGGCTACACCTTC

clone_size: medium-sized
d_call: TRBD1
cdr3_length: 15
v_call: TRBV10-3
j_call: TRBJ1-1
cdr3_aa: CAISGGQGDSTEAFF
cdr3_nt: TGTGCCATCAGTGGAGGACAGGGGGATTCGACTGAAGCTTTCTTT

clone_size: medium-sized
d_call: -
cdr3_length: 16
v_call: TRBV7-9
j_call: TRBJ2-7
cdr3_aa: CASSFIGGQGSDEQYF
cdr3_nt: TGTGCCAGCAGCTTCATCGGAGGGCAGGGGTCCGACGAGCAGTACTTC

clone_size: many
d_call: -
cdr3_length: 12
v_call: TRBV30
j_call: TRBJ2-7
cdr3_aa: CALDRSSYEQYF
cdr3_nt: TGTGCCTTGGACCGGAGCTCCTACGAGCAGTACTTC

clone_size: medium-sized
d_call: TRBD1
cdr3_length: 14
v_call: TRBV14
j_call: TRBJ2-5
cdr3_aa: CASSQDRGPETQYF
cdr3_nt: TGTGCCAGCAGCCAAGACAGGGGGCCGGAGACCCAGTACTTC

clone_size: -
d_call: -
cdr3_length: 13
v_call: TRBV7-6
j_call: TRBJ2-5
cdr3_aa: CASSKTAVETQYF
cdr3_nt: TGTGCCAGCAGCAAGACAGCGGTAGAGACCCAGTACTTC

clone_size: medium-sized
d_call: -
cdr3_length: 14
v_call: TRBV7-9
j_call: TRBJ1-5
cdr3_aa: CASSPGLWGQPQHF
cdr3_nt: TGTGCCAGCAGCCCCGGACTATGGGGTCAGCCCCAGCATTTT

clone_size: medium-sized
d_call: -
cdr3_length: 15
v_call: TRBV4-3
j_call: TRBJ2-5
cdr3_aa: CASSQDRDPGQTQYF
cdr3_nt: TGCGCCAGCAGCCAAGATAGGGACCCCGGGCAGACCCAGTACTTC

clone_size: many
d_call: -
cdr3_length: 14
v_call: TRBV13
j_call: TRBJ1-1
cdr3_aa: CASSSGRRVTEAFF
cdr3_nt: TGTGCCAGCAGCAGCGGGAGAAGGGTGACTGAAGCTTTCTTT

clone_size: medium-sized
d_call: -
cdr3_length: 11
v_call: TRBV14
j_call: TRBJ1-4
cdr3_aa: CATPDPGGLFF
cdr3_nt: TGTGCCACCCCGGACCCCGGAGGACTGTTTTTT

clone_size: medium-sized
d_call: -
cdr3_length: 12
v_call: TRBV6-2/TRBV6-3
j_call: TRBJ2-5
cdr3_aa: CASRSPQETQYF
cdr3_nt: TGTGCCAGCAGGAGTCCCCAAGAGACCCAGTACTTC

clone_size: -
d_call: -
cdr3_length: 15
v_call: TRBV29-1
j_call: TRBJ2-3
cdr3_aa: CSVELGQSRTDTQYF
cdr3_nt: TGCAGCGTTGAGCTGGGGCAGTCACGAACAGATACGCAGTATTTT

clone_size: medium-sized
d_call: TRBD2
cdr3_length: 15
v_call: TRBV12-3/TRBV12-4
j_call: TRBJ2-3
cdr3_aa: CASSRGGSSTDTQYF
cdr3_nt: TGTGCCAGCAGTCGCGGGGGGTCGAGCACAGATACGCAGTATTTT

clone_size: medium-sized
d_call: -
cdr3_length: 14
v_call: TRBV11-2
j_call: TRBJ2-3
cdr3_aa: CASSLEMRSDTQYF
cdr3_nt: TGTGCCAGCAGCTTAGAGATGAGGTCAGATACGCAGTATTTT

clone_size: medium-sized
d_call: TRBD1
cdr3_length: 15
v_call: TRBV14
j_call: TRBJ2-7
cdr3_aa: CASSPLGQGEREQYF
cdr3_nt: TGTGCCAGCAGCCCCCTGGGACAGGGAGAACGGGAGCAGTACTTC

clone_size: medium-sized
d_call: TRBD2
cdr3_length: 14
v_call: TRBV20-1
j_call: TRBJ2-3
cdr3_aa: CSAETSVSTDTQYF
cdr3_nt: TGCAGTGCCGAGACTAGCGTGAGCACAGATACGCAGTATTTT

clone_size: many
d_call: TRBD1
cdr3_length: 15
v_call: TRBV13
j_call: TRBJ2-7
cdr3_aa: CASSLAGQGIYEQYF
cdr3_nt: TGTGCCAGCAGCTTAGCCGGACAGGGGATCTACGAGCAGTACTTC

clone_size: medium-sized
d_call: -
cdr3_length: 16
v_call: TRBV25-1
j_call: TRBJ1-5
cdr3_aa: CASSDGSGYSNQPQHF
cdr3_nt: TGTGCCAGCAGTGATGGGTCCGGTTATAGCAATCAGCCCCAGCATTTT

clone_size: medium-sized
d_call: -
cdr3_length: 15
v_call: TRBV13
j_call: TRBJ2-7
cdr3_aa: CASSPRGEVSYEQYF
cdr3_nt: TGTGCCAGCAGCCCGAGGGGAGAGGTCTCCTACGAGCAGTACTTC

clone_size: medium-sized
d_call: -
cdr3_length: 12
v_call: TRBV27
j_call: TRBJ2-7
cdr3_aa: CASSPWLGEQYF
cdr3_nt: TGTGCCAGCAGCCCGTGGTTGGGGGAGCAGTACTTC

clone_size: many
d_call: -
cdr3_length: 13
v_call: TRBV6-5
j_call: TRBJ2-7
cdr3_aa: CASSQTVAYEQYF
cdr3_nt: TGTGCCAGCAGTCAGACGGTAGCCTACGAGCAGTACTTC

clone_size: many
d_call: -
cdr3_length: 14
v_call: TRBV7-9
j_call: TRBJ2-3
cdr3_aa: CASSQGSSTDTQYF
cdr3_nt: TGTGCCAGCAGCCAGGGTTCTAGCACAGATACGCAGTATTTT

clone_size: many
d_call: -
cdr3_length: 10
v_call: TRBV29-1
j_call: TRBJ1-1
cdr3_aa: CSVGGGEAFF
cdr3_nt: TGCAGCGTTGGAGGGGGTGAAGCTTTCTTT

clone_size: few
d_call: -
cdr3_length: 14
v_call: TRBV28
j_call: TRBJ1-1
cdr3_aa: CASSFQGRSAEAFF
cdr3_nt: TGTGCCAGCAGTTTTCAGGGAAGGTCCGCTGAAGCTTTCTTT

clone_size: medium-sized
d_call: TRBD2
cdr3_length: 15
v_call: TRBV29-1
j_call: TRBJ2-3
cdr3_aa: CSVEASGSSTDTQYF
cdr3_nt: TGCAGCGTTGAAGCCAGCGGGAGTAGCACAGATACGCAGTATTTT

clone_size: medium-sized
d_call: -
cdr3_length: 11
v_call: TRBV6-1
j_call: TRBJ2-7
cdr3_aa: CASSEAGEQYF
cdr3_nt: TGTGCCAGCAGTGAAGCGGGGGAGCAGTACTTC

clone_size: medium-sized
d_call: -
cdr3_length: 14
v_call: TRBV12-3/TRBV12-4
j_call: TRBJ1-6
cdr3_aa: CASSTDSYNSPLHF
cdr3_nt: TGTGCCAGCAGTACCGATTCCTATAATTCACCCCTCCACTTT

clone_size: many
d_call: -
cdr3_length: 15
v_call: TRBV12-5
j_call: TRBJ1-4
cdr3_aa: CASGAGARNTEKLFF
cdr3_nt: TGTGCTAGTGGGGCAGGGGCGAGGAATACAGAAAAACTGTTTTTT

clone_size: many
d_call: -
cdr3_length: 14
v_call: TRBV10-2
j_call: TRBJ2-7
cdr3_aa: CASSVGLSAYEQYF
cdr3_nt: TGCGCCAGCAGTGTAGGGTTGTCAGCCTACGAGCAGTACTTC

clone_size: many
d_call: -
cdr3_length: 15
v_call: TRBV5-1
j_call: TRBJ2-2
cdr3_aa: CASSLGTGFFGELFF
cdr3_nt: TGCGCCAGCAGCTTGGGGACTGGCTTCTTCGGGGAGCTGTTTTTT

clone_size: medium-sized
d_call: -
cdr3_length: 13
v_call: TRBV27
j_call: TRBJ1-5
cdr3_aa: CASSSGSNQPQHF
cdr3_nt: TGTGCCAGCAGCTCGGGGAGCAATCAGCCCCAGCATTTT

clone_size: medium-sized
d_call: TRBD1
cdr3_length: 18
v_call: TRBV6-2/TRBV6-3
j_call: TRBJ2-2
cdr3_aa: CASSYSRDRGPNTGELFF
cdr3_nt: TGTGCCAGCAGTTACTCGAGGGACAGGGGGCCGAACACCGGGGAGCTGTTTTTT

clone_size: medium-sized
d_call: -
cdr3_length: 14
v_call: TRBV3-1
j_call: TRBJ2-5
cdr3_aa: CASSLLLGQETQYF
cdr3_nt: TGTGCCAGCAGCCTTCTTCTCGGCCAAGAGACCCAGTACTTC

clone_size: medium-sized
d_call: -
cdr3_length: 13
v_call: TRBV9
j_call: TRBJ2-3
cdr3_aa: CASSVVAADTQYF
cdr3_nt: TGTGCCAGCAGCGTAGTAGCGGCAGATACGCAGTATTTT

clone_size: -
d_call: -
cdr3_length: 15
v_call: TRBV9
j_call: TRBJ1-5
cdr3_aa: CASSVGGDSNQPQHF
cdr3_nt: TGTGCCAGCAGCGTAGGGGGGGATAGCAATCAGCCCCAGCATTTT

clone_size: medium-sized
d_call: -
cdr3_length: 13
v_call: TRBV7-6
j_call: TRBJ2-7
cdr3_aa: CASSFAGGNEQYF
cdr3_nt: TGTGCCAGCAGCTTCGCAGGGGGGAACGAGCAGTACTTC

clone_size: many
d_call: -
cdr3_length: 16
v_call: TRBV2
j_call: TRBJ1-5
cdr3_aa: CASSNTGKRSNQPQHF
cdr3_nt: TGTGCCAGCAGCAATACAGGGAAGCGGAGCAATCAGCCCCAGCATTTT

clone_size: medium-sized
d_call: -
cdr3_length: 14
v_call: TRBV5-4
j_call: TRBJ2-7
cdr3_aa: CASSPAGHPYEQYF
cdr3_nt: TGTGCCAGCAGCCCCGCGGGACACCCCTACGAGCAGTACTTC